The present T cell receptor (beta chain) was sequenced within a study of CD8 T cells in ankylosing spondylitis. This clonotype was picked up many times. TCRdb re-derived calls from the 5' RACE reads in MiXCR, one entry per CDR3 protein. Among 340,000 or so distinct CDR3 sequences listed, around 15% were seen once. This sequence originates from a male donor with ankylosing spondylitis or in good health (not recorded which). Input material: blood, either unsorted or a sorted T cell fraction (not recorded which).

The CDR3 DNA sequence: TGTGCCAGCAGCATCGGGGCACTTTACACCGGGGAGCTGTTTTTT. Translating it yields CASSIGALYTGELFF. V and J are TRBV12-3 or TRBV12-4 and TRBJ2-2; D possibly uses TRBD1 or TRBD2 (5 bases each). The germline V and J ends were trimmed by 6 bases and 3 bases, with 14 bases remaining between them. This CDR3 spans 15 amino acids.